These T cell receptor beta chains were read from a single sample in a study of shared clonotypes between healthy human individuals. Repertoires were generated with immunoSEQ multiplex PCR, while TCRdb's copy carries only in-frame clones and drops some. The sample holds about 1.5 million clones, around 95% seen once. The sample taken for sequencing was naive CD4+ T cells sorted from blood. Receptor source: a man aged 25 to 40 in good health. Both conserved end residues are part of each CDR3. A D gene is named only where the DNA matches it firmly. Clone size is not always given. Where it is, it says once, few, many or a class for expanded clones.

D,J,size,V,CDR3,DNA
NA,TRBJ1-2,NA,TRBV11-2,CASSPPTETNYGYTF,TGTGCCAGCAGCCCTCCGACCGAGACTAACTATGGCTACACCTTC
TRBD2,TRBJ2-7,once,TRBV7-9,CASARVAGAYEQYF,TGTGCCAGCGCACGAGTAGCGGGAGCCTACGAGCAGTACTTC
NA,TRBJ1-2,once,TRBV11-2,CASSLSPGGDYGYTF,TGTGCCAGCAGCTTAAGCCCCGGGGGCGACTATGGCTACACCTTC
NA,TRBJ1-5,NA,TRBV6-1,CASIMAKGNQPQHF,TGTGCCAGCATCATGGCTAAGGGCAATCAGCCCCAGCATTTT
NA,TRBJ2-5,NA,TRBV29-1,CSAGTNQETQYF,TGCAGCGCCGGGACAAACCAAGAGACCCAGTACTTC
NA,TRBJ2-2,NA,TRBV7-6,CASSLADFPGELFF,TGTGCCAGCAGCTTAGCGGATTTCCCCGGGGAGCTGTTTTTT
TRBD1,TRBJ2-7,NA,TRBV27,CASSSRGPSRADEQYF,TGTGCCAGCAGTTCTAGGGGGCCCTCTAGGGCGGACGAGCAGTACTTC
NA,TRBJ1-2,once,TRBV20-1,CSEGTQGGYTF,TGCAGTGAGGGGACCCAAGGGGGCTACACCTTC
NA,TRBJ2-3,NA,TRBV18,CASSPRETNTQYF,TGTGCCAGCTCACCCCGGGAGACAAATACGCAGTATTTT
TRBD2,TRBJ2-1,NA,TRBV4-2,CASSQSLRAGVMYNEQFF,TGTGCCAGCAGCCAGAGTCTCCGAGCGGGAGTTATGTACAATGAGCAGTTCTTC
TRBD2,TRBJ2-7,NA,TRBV27,CASSPYTGGYEQYF,TGTGCCAGCAGTCCCTACACCGGGGGGTACGAGCAGTACTTC
NA,TRBJ2-1,NA,TRBV18,CASSPRQDREQFF,TGTGCCAGCTCACCCCGCCAGGACCGTGAGCAGTTCTTC
NA,TRBJ1-2,NA,TRBV6-5,CASRPLGGYGYTF,TGTGCCAGCAGGCCTTTGGGGGGCTATGGCTACACCTTC
TRBD1,TRBJ2-1,NA,TRBV11-2,CASSLQGTGLIAAYNEQFF,TGTGCCAGCAGCTTGCAAGGGACAGGGCTGATAGCAGCCTACAATGAGCAGTTCTTC
TRBD1,TRBJ2-7,NA,TRBV29-1,CSGGDREGEQYF,TGCAGCGGAGGGGACAGGGAGGGCGAGCAGTACTTC
TRBD1,TRBJ2-7,NA,TRBV5-1,CASSPSPTGLKSYEQYF,TGCGCCAGCTCCCCGTCCCCGACAGGGTTAAAGTCCTACGAGCAGTACTTC
NA,TRBJ2-7,NA,TRBV9,CASSAGAGRDEQYF,TGTGCCAGCAGCGCCGGGGCTGGAAGGGACGAGCAGTACTTC
NA,TRBJ2-1,NA,TRBV27,CASSLSRMGSSYNEQFF,TGTGCCAGCAGTTTATCCCGGATGGGGAGCTCCTACAATGAGCAGTTCTTC
TRBD1,TRBJ1-1,NA,TRBV10-3,CAISHRGRENTEAFF,TGTGCCATCAGCCACAGGGGACGGGAGAACACTGAAGCTTTCTTT
NA,TRBJ2-7,NA,TRBV5-1,CASSAGLTYEQYF,TGCGCCAGCAGCGCTGGGTTAACCTACGAGCAGTACTTC
TRBD1,TRBJ2-5,NA,TRBV29-1,CSVIGQGGQETQYF,TGCAGCGTTATCGGACAGGGAGGACAAGAGACCCAGTACTTC
NA,TRBJ2-2,NA,TRBV19,CASKRGHWVPGELFF,TGTGCCAGTAAACGGGGACATTGGGTTCCCGGGGAGCTGTTTTTT